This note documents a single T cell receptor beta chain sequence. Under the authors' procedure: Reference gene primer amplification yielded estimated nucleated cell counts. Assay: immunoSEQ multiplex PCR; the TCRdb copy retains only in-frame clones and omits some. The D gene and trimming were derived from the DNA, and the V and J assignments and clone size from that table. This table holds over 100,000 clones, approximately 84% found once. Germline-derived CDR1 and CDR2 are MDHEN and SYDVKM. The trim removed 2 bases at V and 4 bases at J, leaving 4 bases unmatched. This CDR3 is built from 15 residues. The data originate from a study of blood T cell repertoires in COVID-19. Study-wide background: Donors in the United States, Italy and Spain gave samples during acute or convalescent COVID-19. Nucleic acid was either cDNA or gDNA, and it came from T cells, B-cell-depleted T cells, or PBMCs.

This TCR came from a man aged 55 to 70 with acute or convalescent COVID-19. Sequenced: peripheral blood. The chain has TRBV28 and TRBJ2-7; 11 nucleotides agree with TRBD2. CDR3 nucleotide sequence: TGTGCCAGCAGTTTAGCCCCTAGCGGGGGGTACGAGCAGTACTTC. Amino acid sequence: CASSLAPSGGYEQYF.